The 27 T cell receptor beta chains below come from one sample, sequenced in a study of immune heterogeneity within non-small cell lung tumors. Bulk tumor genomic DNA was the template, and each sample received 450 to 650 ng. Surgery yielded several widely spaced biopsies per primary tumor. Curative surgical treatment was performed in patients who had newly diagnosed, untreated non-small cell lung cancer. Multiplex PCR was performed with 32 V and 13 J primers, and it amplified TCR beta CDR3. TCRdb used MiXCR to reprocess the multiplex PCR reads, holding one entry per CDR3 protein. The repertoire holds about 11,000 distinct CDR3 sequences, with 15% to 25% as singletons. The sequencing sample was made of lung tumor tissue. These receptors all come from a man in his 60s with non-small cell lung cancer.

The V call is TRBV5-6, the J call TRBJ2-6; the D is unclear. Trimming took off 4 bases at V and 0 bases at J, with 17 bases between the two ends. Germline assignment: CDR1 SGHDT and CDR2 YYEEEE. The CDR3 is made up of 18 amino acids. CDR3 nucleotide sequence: TGTGCCAGCAGCCCCACGGCCAGAGTTATCTCTGGGGCCAACGTCCTGACTTTC. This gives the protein CASSPTARVISGANVLTF.

The CDR3 reads CASSSHQGGEGNYGYTF. The CDR3 coding sequence is TGTGCCAGCAGCTCACACCAAGGGGGAGAGGGAAACTATGGCTACACCTTC. The chain is built from TRBV7-2 and TRBJ1-2; a weak D match, TRBD1 (6 bases). V shed 4 bases and J shed 2 bases, with 20 bases lying between them. The CDR3 has 17 residues. Germline CDR1 is SGHTA and CDR2 is FQGNSA.

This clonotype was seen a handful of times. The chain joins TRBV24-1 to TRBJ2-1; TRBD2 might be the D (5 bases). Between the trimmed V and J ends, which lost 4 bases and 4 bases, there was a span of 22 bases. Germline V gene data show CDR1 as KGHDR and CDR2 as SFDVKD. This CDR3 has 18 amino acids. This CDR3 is CATSDPALEGGWYNEQFF. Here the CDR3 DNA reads TGTGCCACCAGTGACCCCGCCCTCGAGGGCGGGTGGTACAATGAGCAGTTCTTC.

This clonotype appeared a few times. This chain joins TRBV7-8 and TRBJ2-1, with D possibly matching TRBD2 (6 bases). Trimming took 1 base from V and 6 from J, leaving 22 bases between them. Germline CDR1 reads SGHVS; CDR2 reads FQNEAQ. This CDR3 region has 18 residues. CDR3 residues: CASSLGFAGLAFSNEQFF. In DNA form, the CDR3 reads TGTGCCAGCAGCTTAGGCTTCGCGGGGCTAGCCTTTTCCAATGAGCAGTTCTTC.

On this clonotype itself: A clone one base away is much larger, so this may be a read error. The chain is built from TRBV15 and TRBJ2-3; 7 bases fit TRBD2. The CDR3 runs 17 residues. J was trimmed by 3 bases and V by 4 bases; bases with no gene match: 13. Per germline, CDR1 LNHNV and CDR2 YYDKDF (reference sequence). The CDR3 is CATSKPTGEGSTDTQYF. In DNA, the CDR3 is TGTGCCACCAGCAAACCCACGGGGGAGGGATCGACAGATACGCAGTATTTT.

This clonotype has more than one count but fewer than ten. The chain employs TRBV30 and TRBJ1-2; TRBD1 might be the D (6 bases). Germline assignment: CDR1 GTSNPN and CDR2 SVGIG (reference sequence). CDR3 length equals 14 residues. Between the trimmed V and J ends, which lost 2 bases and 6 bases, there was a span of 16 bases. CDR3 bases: TGTGCCTGGAGTCGGGGGGGCGCGTGGCATGGCTACACCTTC. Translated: CAWSRGGAWHGYTF. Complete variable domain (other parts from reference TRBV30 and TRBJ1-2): SQTIHQWPATLVQPVGSPLSLECTVEGTSNPNLYWYRQAAGRGLQLLFYSVGIGQISSEVPQNLSASRPQDRQFILSSKKLLLSDSGFYLCAWSRGGAWHGYTFGSGTRLTVV.

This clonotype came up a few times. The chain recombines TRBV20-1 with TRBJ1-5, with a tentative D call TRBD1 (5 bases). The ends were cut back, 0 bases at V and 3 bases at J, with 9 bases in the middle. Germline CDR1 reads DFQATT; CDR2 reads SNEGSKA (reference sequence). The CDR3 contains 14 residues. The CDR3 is CSARDGTFNQPQHF. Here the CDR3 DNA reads TGCAGTGCTAGAGACGGGACTTTCAATCAGCCCCAGCATTTT.

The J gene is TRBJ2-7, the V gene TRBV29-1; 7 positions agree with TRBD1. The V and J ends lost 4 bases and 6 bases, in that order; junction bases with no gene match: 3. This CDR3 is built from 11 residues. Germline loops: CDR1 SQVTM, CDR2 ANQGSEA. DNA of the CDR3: TGCAGCGTTGGACAGGGTAGCGAGCAGTACTTC. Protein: CSVGQGSEQYF.

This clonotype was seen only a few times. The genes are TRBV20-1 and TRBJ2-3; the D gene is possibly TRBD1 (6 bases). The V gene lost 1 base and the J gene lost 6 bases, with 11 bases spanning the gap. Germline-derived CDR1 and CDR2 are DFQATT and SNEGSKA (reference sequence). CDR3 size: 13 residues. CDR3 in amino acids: CSARGPQGDTQYF. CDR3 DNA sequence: TGCAGTGCTAGAGGCCCTCAGGGGGATACGCAGTATTTT.

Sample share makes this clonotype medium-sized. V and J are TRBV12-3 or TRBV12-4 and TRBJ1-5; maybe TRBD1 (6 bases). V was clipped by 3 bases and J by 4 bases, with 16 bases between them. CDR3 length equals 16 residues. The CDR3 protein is CASSLKGGGWNQPQHF. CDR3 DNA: TGTGCCAGCAGTTTGAAGGGAGGGGGTTGGAATCAGCCCCAGCATTTT.

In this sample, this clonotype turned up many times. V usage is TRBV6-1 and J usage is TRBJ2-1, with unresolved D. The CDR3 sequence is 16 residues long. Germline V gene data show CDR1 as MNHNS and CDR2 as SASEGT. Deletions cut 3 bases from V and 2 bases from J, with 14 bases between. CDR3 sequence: CASSESVLPPYNEQFF. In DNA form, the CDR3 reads TGTGCCAGCAGTGAGTCGGTTCTTCCTCCCTACAATGAGCAGTTCTTC.

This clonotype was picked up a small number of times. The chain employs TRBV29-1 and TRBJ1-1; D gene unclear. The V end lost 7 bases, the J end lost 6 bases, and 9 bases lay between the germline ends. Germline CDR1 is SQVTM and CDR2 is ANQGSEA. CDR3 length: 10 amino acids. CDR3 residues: CSAPDPEAFF. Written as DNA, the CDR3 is TGCAGCGCCCCAGACCCTGAAGCTTTCTTT.

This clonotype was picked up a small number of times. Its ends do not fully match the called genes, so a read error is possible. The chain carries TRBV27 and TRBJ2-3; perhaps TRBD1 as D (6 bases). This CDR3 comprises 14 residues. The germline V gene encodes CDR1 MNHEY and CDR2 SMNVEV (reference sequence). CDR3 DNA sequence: TGTTCCAGCAAGGTGGGGGCCGGCACAGATACGCAGTATTTT. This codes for CSSKVGAGTDTQYF.

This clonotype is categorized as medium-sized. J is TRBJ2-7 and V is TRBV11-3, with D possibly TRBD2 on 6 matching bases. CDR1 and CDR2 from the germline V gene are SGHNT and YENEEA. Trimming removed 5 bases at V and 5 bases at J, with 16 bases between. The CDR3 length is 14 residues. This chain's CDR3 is CASSSPLGGNEQYF. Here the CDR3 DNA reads TGTGCCAGCAGCAGCCCCTTGGGAGGTAACGAGCAGTACTTC.

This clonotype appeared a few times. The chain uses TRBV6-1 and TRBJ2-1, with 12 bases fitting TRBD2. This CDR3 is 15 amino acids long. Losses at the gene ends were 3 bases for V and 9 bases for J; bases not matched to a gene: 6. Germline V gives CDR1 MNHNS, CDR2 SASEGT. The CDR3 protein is CASSELAGGPVEQFF. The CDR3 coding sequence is TGTGCCAGCAGTGAGCTAGCGGGAGGGCCGGTTGAGCAGTTCTTC.

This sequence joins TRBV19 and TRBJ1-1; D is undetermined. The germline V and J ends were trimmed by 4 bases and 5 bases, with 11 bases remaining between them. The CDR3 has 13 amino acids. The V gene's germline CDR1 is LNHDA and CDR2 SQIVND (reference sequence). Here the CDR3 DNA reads TGTGCCAGTAGTAGGCCAGGAAGAACTGAAGCTTTCTTT. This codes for CASSRPGRTEAFF.

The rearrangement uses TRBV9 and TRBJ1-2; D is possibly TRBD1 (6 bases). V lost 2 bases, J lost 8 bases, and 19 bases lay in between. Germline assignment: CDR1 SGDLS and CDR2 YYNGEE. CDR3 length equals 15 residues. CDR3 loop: CASSVKGGGFQGYTF. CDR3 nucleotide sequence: TGTGCCAGCAGCGTGAAAGGGGGGGGCTTTCAGGGCTACACCTTC.

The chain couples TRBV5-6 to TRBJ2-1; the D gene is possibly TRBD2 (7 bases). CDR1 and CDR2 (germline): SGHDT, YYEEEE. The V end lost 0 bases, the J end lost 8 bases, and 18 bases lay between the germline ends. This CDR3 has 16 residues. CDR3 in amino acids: CASSLGGRGGVDEQFF. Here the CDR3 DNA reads TGTGCCAGCAGCTTGGGCGGGAGAGGGGGGGTCGATGAGCAGTTCTTC.

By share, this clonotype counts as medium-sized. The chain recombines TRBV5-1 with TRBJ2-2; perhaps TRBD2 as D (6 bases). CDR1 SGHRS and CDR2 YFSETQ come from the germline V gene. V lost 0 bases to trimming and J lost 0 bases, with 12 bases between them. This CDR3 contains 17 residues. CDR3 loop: CASSLEWGVANTGELFF. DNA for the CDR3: TGCGCCAGCAGCTTGGAGTGGGGGGTGGCGAACACCGGGGAGCTGTTTTTT.

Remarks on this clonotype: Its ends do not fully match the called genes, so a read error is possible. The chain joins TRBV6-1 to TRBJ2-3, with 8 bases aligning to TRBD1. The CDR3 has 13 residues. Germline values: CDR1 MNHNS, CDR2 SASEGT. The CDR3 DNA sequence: TGTGCCATCAGTATAGACAGGGGTTATACGCAGTATTTT. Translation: CAISIDRGYTQYF.

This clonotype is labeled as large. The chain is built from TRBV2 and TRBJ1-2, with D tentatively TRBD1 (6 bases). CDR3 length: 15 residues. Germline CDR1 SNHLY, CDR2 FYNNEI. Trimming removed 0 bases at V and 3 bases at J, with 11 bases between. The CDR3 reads CASSEAQGLYYGYTF. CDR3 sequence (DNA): TGTGCCAGCAGTGAAGCGCAGGGGCTGTACTATGGCTACACCTTC.

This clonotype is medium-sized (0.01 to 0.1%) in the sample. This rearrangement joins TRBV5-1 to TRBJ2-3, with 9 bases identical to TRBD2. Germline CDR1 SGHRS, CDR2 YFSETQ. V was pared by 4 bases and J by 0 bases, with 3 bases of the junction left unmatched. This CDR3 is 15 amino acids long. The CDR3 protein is CASSLSGRSTDTQYF. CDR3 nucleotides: TGCGCCAGCAGCCTTAGCGGGAGAAGCACAGATACGCAGTATTTT.

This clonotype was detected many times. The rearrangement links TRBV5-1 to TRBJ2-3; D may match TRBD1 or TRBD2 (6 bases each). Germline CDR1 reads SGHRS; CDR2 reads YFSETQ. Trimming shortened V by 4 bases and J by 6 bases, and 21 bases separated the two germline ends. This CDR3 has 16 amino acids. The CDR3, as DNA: TGCGCCAGCAGCCCCTTGGGGGGAAGGCAGGGGGATACGCAGTATTTT. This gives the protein CASSPLGGRQGDTQYF.

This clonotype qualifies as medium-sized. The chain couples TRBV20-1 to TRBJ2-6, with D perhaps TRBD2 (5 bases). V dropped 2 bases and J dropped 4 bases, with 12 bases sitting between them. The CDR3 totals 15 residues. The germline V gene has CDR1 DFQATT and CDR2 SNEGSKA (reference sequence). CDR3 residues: CSARSSGYGANVLTF. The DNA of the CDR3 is TGCAGTGCTAGATCGTCGGGGTACGGGGCCAACGTCCTGACTTTC.

The CDR3 DNA sequence: TGTGCCAGCAGCTTAAACGCCGGGAGGGCCGGGGATACGCAGTATTTT. It encodes CASSLNAGRAGDTQYF. The rearrangement links TRBV7-3 to TRBJ2-3; 8 nucleotides match TRBD2. V was clipped by 1 base and J by 6 bases; unmatched bases: 9. Germline CDR1 and CDR2: SGHTA and FQGTGA. This CDR3 is 16 amino acids long.

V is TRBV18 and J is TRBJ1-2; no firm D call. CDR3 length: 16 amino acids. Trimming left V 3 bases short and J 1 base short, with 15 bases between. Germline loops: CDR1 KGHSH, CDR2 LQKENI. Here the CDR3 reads CASSPGSGLINYGYTF. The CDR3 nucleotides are TGTGCCAGCTCACCTGGGAGTGGCCTGATTAACTATGGCTACACCTTC.

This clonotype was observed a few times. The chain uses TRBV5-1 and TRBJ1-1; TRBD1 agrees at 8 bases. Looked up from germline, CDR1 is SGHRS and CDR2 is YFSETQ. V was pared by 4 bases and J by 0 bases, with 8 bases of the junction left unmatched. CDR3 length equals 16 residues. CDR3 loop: CASSARQGSLNTEAFF. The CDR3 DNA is TGCGCCAGCAGCGCGAGACAGGGGAGCTTGAACACTGAAGCTTTCTTT.